This TCR beta chain derives from a study of T-cell reconstitution after alpha-beta-depleted transplantation in children. This clonotype has ten or more counts. Antigen: not known. Preparing the TCRbeta library involved the use of unique molecular identifiers. TCRdb independently ran MiXCR on the PCR reads; one entry per CDR3 protein. The sample has roughly 250,000 distinct CDR3 sequences, approximately 8% seen once. Study-level results: Some patients showed high day-60 TCRbeta diversity, which derived from surviving recipient T cells and thymic progenitors.

This CDR3 region has 15 residues. Germline CDR1 is SGHTA and CDR2 is FQGNSA. Trimming took 10 bases from V and 0 from J, leaving 15 bases between them. The rearrangement uses TRBV7-2 and TRBJ2-2, with D perhaps assigned TRBD1 or TRBD2 (6 bases each). This sequence originates from a male patient younger than 18 who had a stem cell transplant for acute lymphoblastic leukemia, so the T cells may come from the graft donor. The source material was PBMCs, mostly from graft donor cells, sampled 180 days after TCRalphabeta/CD19-depleted stem cell transplant. The CDR3 bases are TGTGCCAAACCAAAAGGGGGGCCGAACACCGGGGAGCTGTTTTTT. Translated, it gives CAKPKGGPNTGELFF.